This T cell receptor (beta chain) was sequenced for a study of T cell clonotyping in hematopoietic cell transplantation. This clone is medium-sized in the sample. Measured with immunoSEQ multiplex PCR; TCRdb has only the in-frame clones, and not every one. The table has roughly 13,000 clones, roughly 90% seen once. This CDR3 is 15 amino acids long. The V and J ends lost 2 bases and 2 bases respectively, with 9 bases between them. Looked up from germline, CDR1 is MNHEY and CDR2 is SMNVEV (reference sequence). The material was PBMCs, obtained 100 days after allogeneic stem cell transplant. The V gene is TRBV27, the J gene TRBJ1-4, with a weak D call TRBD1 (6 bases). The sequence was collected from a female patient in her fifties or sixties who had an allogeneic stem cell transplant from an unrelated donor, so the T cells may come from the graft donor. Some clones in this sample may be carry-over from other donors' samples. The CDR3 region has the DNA TGTGCCAGCAGTTTACAAGGGGGGACTAATGAAAAACTGTTTTTT. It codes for CASSLQGGTNEKLFF.